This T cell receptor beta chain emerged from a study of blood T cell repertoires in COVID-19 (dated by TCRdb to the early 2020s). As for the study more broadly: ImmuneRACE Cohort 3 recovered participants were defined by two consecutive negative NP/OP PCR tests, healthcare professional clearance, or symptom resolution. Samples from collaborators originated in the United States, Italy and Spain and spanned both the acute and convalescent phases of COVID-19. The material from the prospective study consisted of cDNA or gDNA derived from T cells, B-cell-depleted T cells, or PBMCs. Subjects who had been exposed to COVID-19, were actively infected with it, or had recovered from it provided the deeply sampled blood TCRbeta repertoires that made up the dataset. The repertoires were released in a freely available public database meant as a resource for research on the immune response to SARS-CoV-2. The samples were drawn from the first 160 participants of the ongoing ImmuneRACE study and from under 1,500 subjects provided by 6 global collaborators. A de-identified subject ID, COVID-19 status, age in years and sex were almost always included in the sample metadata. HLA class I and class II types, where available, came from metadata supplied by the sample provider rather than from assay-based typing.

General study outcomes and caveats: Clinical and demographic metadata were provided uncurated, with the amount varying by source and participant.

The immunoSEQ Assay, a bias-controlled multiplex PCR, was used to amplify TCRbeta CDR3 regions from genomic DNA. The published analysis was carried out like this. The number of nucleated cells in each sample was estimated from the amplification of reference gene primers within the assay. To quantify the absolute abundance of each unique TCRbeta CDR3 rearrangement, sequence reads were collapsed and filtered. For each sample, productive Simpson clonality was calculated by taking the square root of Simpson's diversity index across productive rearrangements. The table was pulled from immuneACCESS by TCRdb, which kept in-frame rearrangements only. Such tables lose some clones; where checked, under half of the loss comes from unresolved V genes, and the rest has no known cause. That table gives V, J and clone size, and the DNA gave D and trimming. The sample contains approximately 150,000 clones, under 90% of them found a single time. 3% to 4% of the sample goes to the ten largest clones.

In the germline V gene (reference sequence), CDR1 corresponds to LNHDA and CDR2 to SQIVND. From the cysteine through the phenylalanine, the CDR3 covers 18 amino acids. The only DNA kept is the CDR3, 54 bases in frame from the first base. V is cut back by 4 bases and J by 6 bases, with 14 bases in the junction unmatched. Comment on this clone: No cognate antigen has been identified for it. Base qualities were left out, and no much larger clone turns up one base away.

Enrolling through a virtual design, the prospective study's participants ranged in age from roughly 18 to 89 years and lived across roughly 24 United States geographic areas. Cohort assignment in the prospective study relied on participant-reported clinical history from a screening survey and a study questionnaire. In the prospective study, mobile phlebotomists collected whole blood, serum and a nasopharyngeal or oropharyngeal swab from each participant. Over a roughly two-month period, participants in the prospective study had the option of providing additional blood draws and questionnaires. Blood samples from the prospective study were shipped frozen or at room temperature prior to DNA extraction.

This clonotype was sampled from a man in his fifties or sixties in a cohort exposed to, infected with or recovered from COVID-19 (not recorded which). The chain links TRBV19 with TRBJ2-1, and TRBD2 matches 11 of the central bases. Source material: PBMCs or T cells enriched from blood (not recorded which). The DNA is TGTGCCAGTAGTAGGGACCGATCTAGCGGGGGGATCTCCAATGAGCAGTTCTTC. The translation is CASSRDRSSGGISNEQFF. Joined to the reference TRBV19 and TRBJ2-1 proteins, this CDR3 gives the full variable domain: DGGITQSPKYLFRKEGQNVTLSCEQNLNHDAMYWYRQDPGQGLRLIYYSQIVNDFQKGDIAEGYSVSREKKESFPLTVTSAQKNPTAFYLCASSRDRSSGGISNEQFFGPGTRLTVL.